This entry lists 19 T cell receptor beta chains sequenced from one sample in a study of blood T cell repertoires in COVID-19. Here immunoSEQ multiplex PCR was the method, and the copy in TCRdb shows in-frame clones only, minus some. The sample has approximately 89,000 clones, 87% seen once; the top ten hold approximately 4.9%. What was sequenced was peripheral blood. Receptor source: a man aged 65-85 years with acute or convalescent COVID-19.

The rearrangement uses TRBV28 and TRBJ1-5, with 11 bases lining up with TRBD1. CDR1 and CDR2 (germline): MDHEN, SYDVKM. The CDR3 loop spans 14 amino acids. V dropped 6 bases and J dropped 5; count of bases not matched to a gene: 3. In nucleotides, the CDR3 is TGTGCCAGCAGCGGACAGGGGGCATATCAGCCCCAGCATTTT. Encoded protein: CASSGQGAYQPQHF.

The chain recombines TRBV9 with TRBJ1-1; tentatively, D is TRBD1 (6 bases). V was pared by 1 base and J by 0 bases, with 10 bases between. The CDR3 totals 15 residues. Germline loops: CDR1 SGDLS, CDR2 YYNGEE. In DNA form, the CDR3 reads TGTGCCAGCAGCGTAACGACAGGTGTGAACACTGAAGCTTTCTTT. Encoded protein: CASSVTTGVNTEAFF.

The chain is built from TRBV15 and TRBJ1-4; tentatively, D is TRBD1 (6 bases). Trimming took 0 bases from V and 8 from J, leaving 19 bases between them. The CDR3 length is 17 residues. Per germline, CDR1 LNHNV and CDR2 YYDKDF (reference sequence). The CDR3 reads CATSRDQGRNFGEKLFF. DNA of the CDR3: TGTGCCACCAGCAGAGATCAGGGGCGCAATTTTGGCGAAAAACTGTTTTTT.

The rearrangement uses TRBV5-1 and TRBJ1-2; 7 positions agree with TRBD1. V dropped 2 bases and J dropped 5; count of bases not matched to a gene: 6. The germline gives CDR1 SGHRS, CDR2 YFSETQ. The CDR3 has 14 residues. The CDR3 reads CASSLEGTEYGYTF. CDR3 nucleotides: TGCGCCAGCAGCTTAGAGGGGACAGAATATGGCTACACCTTC.

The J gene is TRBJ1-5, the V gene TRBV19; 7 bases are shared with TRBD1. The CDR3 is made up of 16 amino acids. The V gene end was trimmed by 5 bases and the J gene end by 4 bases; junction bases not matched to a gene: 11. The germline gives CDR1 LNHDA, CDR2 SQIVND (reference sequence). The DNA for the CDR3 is TGTGCCAGTAGTGCCCCGACAGGGTTAAGTAATCAGCCCCAGCATTTT. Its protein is CASSAPTGLSNQPQHF. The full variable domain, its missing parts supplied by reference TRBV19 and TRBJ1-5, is DGGITQSPKYLFRKEGQNVTLSCEQNLNHDAMYWYRQDPGQGLRLIYYSQIVNDFQKGDIAEGYSVSREKKESFPLTVTSAQKNPTAFYLCASSAPTGLSNQPQHFGDGTRLSIL.

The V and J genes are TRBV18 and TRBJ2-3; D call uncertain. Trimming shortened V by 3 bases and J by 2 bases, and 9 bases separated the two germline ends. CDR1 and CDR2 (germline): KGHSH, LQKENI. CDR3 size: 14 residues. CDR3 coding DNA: TGTGCCAGCTCACCTGAGGTTTCCACAGATACGCAGTATTTT. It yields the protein CASSPEVSTDTQYF.

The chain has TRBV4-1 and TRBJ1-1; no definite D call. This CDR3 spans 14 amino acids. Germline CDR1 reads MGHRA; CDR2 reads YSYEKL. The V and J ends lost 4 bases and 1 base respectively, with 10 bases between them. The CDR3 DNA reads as TGCGCCAGCAGCCGAGAGGAGGGGAACACTGAAGCTTTCTTT. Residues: CASSREEGNTEAFF.

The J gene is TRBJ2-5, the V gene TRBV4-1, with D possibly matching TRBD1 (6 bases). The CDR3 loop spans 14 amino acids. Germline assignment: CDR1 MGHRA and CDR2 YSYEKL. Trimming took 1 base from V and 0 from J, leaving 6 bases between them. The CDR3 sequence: CASSQGDNQETQYF. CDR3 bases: TGCGCCAGCAGCCAAGGGGACAACCAAGAGACCCAGTACTTC.

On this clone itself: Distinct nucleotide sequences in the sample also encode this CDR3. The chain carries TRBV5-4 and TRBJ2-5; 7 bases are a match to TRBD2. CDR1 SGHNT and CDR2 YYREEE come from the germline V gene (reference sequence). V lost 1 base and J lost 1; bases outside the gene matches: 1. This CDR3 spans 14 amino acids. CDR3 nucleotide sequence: TGTGCCAGCAGCTTGTCTAGCGGCCAAGAGACCCAGTACTTC. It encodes CASSLSSGQETQYF.

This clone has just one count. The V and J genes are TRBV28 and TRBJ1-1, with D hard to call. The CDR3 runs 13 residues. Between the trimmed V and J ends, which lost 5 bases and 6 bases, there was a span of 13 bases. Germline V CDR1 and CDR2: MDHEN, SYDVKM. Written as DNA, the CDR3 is TGTGCCAGCAGTGACTCTGTGCCCCCTGAAGCTTTCTTT. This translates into CASSDSVPPEAFF. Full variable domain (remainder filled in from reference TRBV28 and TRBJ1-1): DVKVTQSSRYLVKRTGEKVFLECVQDMDHENMFWYRQDPGLGLRLIYFSYDVKMKEKGDIPEGYSVSREKKERFSLILESASTNQTSMYLCASSDSVPPEAFFGQGTRLTVV.

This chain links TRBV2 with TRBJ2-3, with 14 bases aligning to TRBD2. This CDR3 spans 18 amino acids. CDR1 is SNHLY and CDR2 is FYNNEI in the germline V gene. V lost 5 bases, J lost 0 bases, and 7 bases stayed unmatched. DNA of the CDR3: TGTGCCAGCAGTAAGACTAGCGGGGGGGGCCCTAGCACAGATACGCAGTATTTT. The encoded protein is CASSKTSGGGPSTDTQYF.

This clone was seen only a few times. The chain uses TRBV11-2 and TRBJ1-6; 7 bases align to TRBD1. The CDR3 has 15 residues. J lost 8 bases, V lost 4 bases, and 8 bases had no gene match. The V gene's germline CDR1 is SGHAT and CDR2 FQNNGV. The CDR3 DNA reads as TGTGCCAGCAGCTCCCGGACAGGTTTCCATTCACCCCTCCACTTT. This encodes CASSSRTGFHSPLHF. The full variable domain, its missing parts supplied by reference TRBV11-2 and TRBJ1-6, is EAGVAQSPRYKIIEKRQSVAFWCNPISGHATLYWYQQILGQGPKLLIQFQNNGVVDDSQLPKDRFSAERLKGVDSTLKIQPAKLEDSAVYLCASSSRTGFHSPLHFGNGTRLTVT.

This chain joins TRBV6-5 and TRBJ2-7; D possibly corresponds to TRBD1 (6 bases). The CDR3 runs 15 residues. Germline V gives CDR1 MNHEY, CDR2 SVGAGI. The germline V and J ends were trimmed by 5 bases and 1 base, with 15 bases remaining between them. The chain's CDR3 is CASSKKGGPSYEQYV. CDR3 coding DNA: TGTGCCAGCAGTAAAAAAGGGGGACCATCCTACGAGCAGTACGTC.

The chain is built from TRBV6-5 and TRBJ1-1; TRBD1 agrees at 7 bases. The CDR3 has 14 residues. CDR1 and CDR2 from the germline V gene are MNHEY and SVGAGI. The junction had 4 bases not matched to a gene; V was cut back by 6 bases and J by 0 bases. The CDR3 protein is CASSWGQMNTEAFF. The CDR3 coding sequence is TGTGCCAGCAGCTGGGGACAGATGAACACTGAAGCTTTCTTT.

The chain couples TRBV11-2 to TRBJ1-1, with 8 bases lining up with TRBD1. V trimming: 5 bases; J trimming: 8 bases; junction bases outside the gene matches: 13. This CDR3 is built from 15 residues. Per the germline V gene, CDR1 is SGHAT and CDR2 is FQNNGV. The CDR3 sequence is CASSASDTGGREAFF. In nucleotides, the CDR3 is TGTGCCAGCAGCGCAAGTGATACAGGGGGGAGGGAAGCTTTCTTT.

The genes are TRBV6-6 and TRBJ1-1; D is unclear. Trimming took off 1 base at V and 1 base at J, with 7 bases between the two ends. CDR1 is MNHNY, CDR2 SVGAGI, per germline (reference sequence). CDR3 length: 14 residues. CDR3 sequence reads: CASSYFGANTEAFF. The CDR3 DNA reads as TGTGCCAGCAGTTACTTTGGAGCGAACACTGAAGCTTTCTTT.

The CDR3 reads CAWSARRTGGYGYTF. The CDR3 DNA sequence: TGTGCCTGGAGCGCAAGACGGACAGGGGGCTATGGCTACACCTTC. The chain combines TRBV30 with TRBJ1-2, with 10 bases aligning to TRBD1. CDR1 and CDR2 (germline): GTSNPN, SVGIG (reference sequence). J gave up 4 bases and V 3 bases, and 8 bases lay outside the gene matches. The length of the CDR3 is 15 residues.

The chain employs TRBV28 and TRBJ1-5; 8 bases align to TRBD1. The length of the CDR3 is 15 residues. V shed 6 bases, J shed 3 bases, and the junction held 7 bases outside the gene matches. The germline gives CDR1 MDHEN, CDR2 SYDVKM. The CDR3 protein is CASSGQGSHNQPQHF. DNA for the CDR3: TGTGCCAGCAGCGGACAGGGATCCCACAATCAGCCCCAGCATTTT.

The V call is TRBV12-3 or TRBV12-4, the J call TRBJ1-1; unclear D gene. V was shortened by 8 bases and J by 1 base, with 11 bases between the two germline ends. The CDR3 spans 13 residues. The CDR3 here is CASAWAENTEAFF. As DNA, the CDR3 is TGTGCCAGCGCCTGGGCAGAGAACACTGAAGCTTTCTTT.